The 9 T cell receptor beta chains given below trace back to one sample, sequenced in a study of blood T cell repertoires in COVID-19. Assay used: immunoSEQ multiplex PCR; TCRdb lists only in-frame clones, some missing. The sample yields roughly 200,000 clones, roughly 76% seen once. The sample was peripheral blood. These receptors came from a middle-aged woman with COVID-19, enrolled during active disease.

This chain connects TRBV4-1 to TRBJ1-4; 9 positions agree with TRBD1. CDR3 length: 16 residues. With V trimmed by 0 bases and J by 8 bases, 7 bases remained unmatched. The germline CDR1 and CDR2 sequences are MGHRA and YSYEKL. CDR3 DNA: TGCGCCAGCAGCCAAGAATCGGGACAGGGTTTAGAAAAACTGTTTTTT. Translating it yields CASSQESGQGLEKLFF.

V gene TRBV6-5 combines with J gene TRBJ2-5; possible D gene TRBD1, 5 bases. Germline-derived CDR1 and CDR2 are MNHEY and SVGAGI. Trimming took 6 bases from V and 4 from J, leaving 12 bases between them. This CDR3 region has 13 residues. The DNA for the CDR3 is TGTGCCAGCAGACAGGAGTATTTAGAGACCCAGTACTTC. Translation: CASRQEYLETQYF.

The V gene is TRBV2, the J gene TRBJ2-1; perhaps TRBD2 as D (6 bases). Germline V gives CDR1 SNHLY, CDR2 FYNNEI. The CDR3 is 16 amino acids. Trimming removed 6 bases at V and 0 bases at J, with 15 bases between. CDR3 region: CASSQLAVSSYNEQFF. CDR3 DNA sequence: TGTGCCAGCAGCCAATTAGCGGTAAGCTCCTACAATGAGCAGTTCTTC.

V is TRBV18 and J is TRBJ1-1, with a possible D match to TRBD1 (5 bases). The length of the CDR3 is 15 residues. V lost 0 bases and J 7 bases, leaving 15 bases between the germline ends. In germline, CDR1 is KGHSH, CDR2 LQKENI. CDR3 sequence reads: CASSPPTQVKGEAFF. CDR3 coding DNA: TGTGCCAGCTCACCACCCACACAGGTTAAGGGTGAAGCTTTCTTT.

The chain employs TRBV19 and TRBJ1-6; tentatively, D is TRBD1 (5 bases). V lost 6 bases and J 7 bases, leaving 13 bases between the germline ends. Germline loops: CDR1 LNHDA, CDR2 SQIVND (reference sequence). The CDR3 is 14 residues long. The DNA of the CDR3 is TGTGCCAGTAGGGGAGGACAACTGAATTCACCCCTCCACTTT. This gives the protein CASRGGQLNSPLHF.

The rearrangement joins TRBV5-6 to TRBJ2-5, with a weak D call TRBD1 (5 bases). V lost 5 bases and J lost 5, with 25 bases in between. This CDR3 contains 17 residues. Looked up from germline, CDR1 is SGHDT and CDR2 is YYEEEE. The CDR3 sequence is CASSHPAQGFRWETQYF. Here the CDR3 DNA reads TGTGCCAGCAGTCACCCCGCTCAGGGATTTCGGTGGGAGACCCAGTACTTC.

The chain carries TRBV20-1 and TRBJ2-7; tentative D call: TRBD1 (6 bases). V was pared by 3 bases and J by 3 bases, with 15 bases between. This CDR3 has 14 residues. The V gene's germline CDR1 is DFQATT and CDR2 SNEGSKA (reference sequence). The CDR3 reads CSASTGPTSYEQYF. Written as DNA, the CDR3 is TGCAGTGCTAGTACAGGGCCCACGAGCTACGAGCAGTACTTC.

The chain has TRBV27 and TRBJ2-1; 13 positions match TRBD2. Germline-derived CDR1 and CDR2 are MNHEY and SMNVEV (reference sequence). The V gene end was trimmed by 1 base and the J gene end by 2 bases; junction bases not matched to a gene: 11. The CDR3 loop spans 20 amino acids. The CDR3 coding sequence is TGTGCCAGCAGTTTATTGACTAGCGGGAGGAAAGGGCCCCCCTACAATGAGCAGTTCTTC. This gives the protein CASSLLTSGRKGPPYNEQFF.

The gene calls are TRBV27 and TRBJ2-1; D call uncertain. From germline, CDR1 is MNHEY and CDR2 SMNVEV (reference sequence). This CDR3 contains 11 residues. Trimming stripped 4 bases from V and 6 bases from J, with 4 bases between. CDR3: CASSWSNEQFF. The CDR3 DNA sequence: TGTGCCAGCAGTTGGAGCAATGAGCAGTTCTTC.